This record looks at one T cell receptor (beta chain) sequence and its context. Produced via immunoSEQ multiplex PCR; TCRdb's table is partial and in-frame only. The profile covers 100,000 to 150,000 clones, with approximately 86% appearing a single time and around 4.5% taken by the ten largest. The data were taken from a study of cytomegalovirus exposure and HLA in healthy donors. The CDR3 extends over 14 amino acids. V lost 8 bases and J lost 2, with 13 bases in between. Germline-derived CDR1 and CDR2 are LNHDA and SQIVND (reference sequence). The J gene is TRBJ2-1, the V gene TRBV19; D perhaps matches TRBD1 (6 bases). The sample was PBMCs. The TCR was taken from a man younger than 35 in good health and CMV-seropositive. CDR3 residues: CASSEGGAYNEQFF. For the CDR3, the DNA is TGTGCCAGTTCCGAAGGGGGAGCCTACAATGAGCAGTTCTTC.